The 18 T cell receptor beta chains below come from one sample, sequenced in a study of T-cell reconstitution after alpha-beta-depleted transplantation in children. A TCRbeta library incorporating unique molecular identifiers was prepared. TCRdb recomputed calls from the PCR reads with MiXCR, one row per CDR3 protein. The table lists 130,000 to 150,000 distinct CDR3 sequences, around 8.8% of them singletons. This material consisted of PBMCs, mostly from graft donor cells, taken 180 days after TCRalphabeta/CD19-depleted stem cell transplant. These receptors all stem from a female patient between 2 and 10 years old who had a stem cell transplant for congenital amegakaryocytic thrombocytopenia, so the T cells may come from the graft donor.

This clonotype was recorded many times. The gene calls are TRBV20-1 and TRBJ2-7, with D perhaps given as TRBD1 or TRBD2 (7 bases each). The CDR3 consists of 15 residues. V lost 5 bases, J lost 4 bases, and 21 bases lay in between. CDR1 and CDR2 (germline): DFQATT, SNEGSKA (reference sequence). Written as DNA, the CDR3 is TGCAGTGCTTCCAGGGGGGGCGGGCCACTATACGAGCAGTACTTC. Amino acid sequence: CSASRGGGPLYEQYF.

This clonotype has a handful of counts. The chain recombines TRBV6-1 with TRBJ2-1, with TRBD2 identical over 7 bases. This CDR3 is built from 16 residues. V lost 6 bases and J lost 0; bases outside the gene matches: 8. The germline V gene has CDR1 MNHNS and CDR2 SASEGT. CDR3 coding DNA: TGTGCCAGCAGGACTATGACTAGCCTCTCCTACAATGAGCAGTTCTTC. This encodes CASRTMTSLSYNEQFF.

The V gene is TRBV20-1, the J gene TRBJ2-1; 10 positions match TRBD2. The CDR3 loop spans 15 amino acids. CDR1 and CDR2 (germline): DFQATT, SNEGSKA (reference sequence). Unmatched junction bases numbered 8, after V lost 2 bases and J lost 7 bases. The DNA of the CDR3 is TGCAGTGCTAGAATGCCGGGACTAGCGAGTAATGAGCAGTTCTTC. Amino acid sequence: CSARMPGLASNEQFF.

This clonotype was seen ten or more times. The chain is built from TRBV28 and TRBJ1-6; no definite D call. V lost 8 bases and J lost 10, with 9 bases in between. Germline V gene lookup returns CDR1 MDHEN and CDR2 SYDVKM. This CDR3 region has 11 residues. The CDR3 region has the DNA TGTGCCAGCCGAGGGAACTCACCCCTCCACTTT. Translating gives CASRGNSPLHF.

The V gene is TRBV4-2, the J gene TRBJ2-1; a possible D gene is TRBD2 (5 bases). The length of the CDR3 is 13 residues. Per germline, CDR1 LGHNA and CDR2 YNFKEQ. Between the trimmed V and J ends, which lost 0 bases and 9 bases, there was a span of 9 bases. The CDR3 loop reads CASSQDAGGEQFF. The CDR3 DNA reads as TGTGCCAGCAGCCAAGACGCGGGCGGTGAGCAGTTCTTC.

In this sample, this clonotype turned up many times. The J gene is TRBJ2-2, the V gene TRBV18, with D uncertain. There are 13 residues in the CDR3. Trimming took 0 bases from V and 6 from J, leaving 5 bases between them. The germline V gene encodes CDR1 KGHSH and CDR2 LQKENI. CDR3: CASSPPPSGELFF. CDR3 bases: TGTGCCAGCTCACCACCACCATCCGGGGAGCTGTTTTTT.

There are many counts of this clonotype. Here the CDR3 DNA reads TGTGCCAGCAACCCGACTAGCGGAAAGTCCTACAATGAGCAGTTCTTC. Protein sequence: CASNPTSGKSYNEQFF. J is TRBJ2-1 and V is TRBV12-3 or TRBV12-4; 9 bases align to TRBD2. The ends lost 7 bases at V and 1 base at J; junction bases unmatched: 8. The CDR3 length is 16 residues.

In this sample, this clonotype turned up many times. J is TRBJ2-2 and V is TRBV29-1, with D possibly matching TRBD1 (5 bases). The germline CDR1 and CDR2 sequences are SQVTM and ANQGSEA. The V end was cut by 4 bases, the J end by 6 bases, with 12 bases between. This CDR3 contains 13 residues. Written as DNA, the CDR3 is TGCAGCGTTGGTCAGGGAATTGCCGGGGAGCTGTTTTTT. Its translation is CSVGQGIAGELFF.

The chain links TRBV28 to TRBJ1-4, with TRBD1 as a possible D gene (6 bases). The germline V gene has CDR1 MDHEN and CDR2 SYDVKM. This CDR3 has 14 residues. Trimming shortened V by 5 bases and J by 4 bases, and 11 bases separated the two germline ends. This CDR3 is CASSPGQINEKLFF. The DNA of the CDR3 is TGTGCCAGCAGTCCTGGACAGATTAATGAAAAACTGTTTTTT.

The rearrangement joins TRBV5-6 to TRBJ1-3; no reliable D call. The germline gives CDR1 SGHDT, CDR2 YYEEEE. This CDR3 region has 13 residues. Trimming stripped 4 bases from V and 0 bases from J, with 5 bases between. The CDR3 loop reads CASSRSSGNTIYF. The CDR3 nucleotides read TGTGCCAGCAGCCGGAGCTCTGGAAACACCATATATTTT.

This clonotype occurred many times. The rearrangement uses TRBV29-1 and TRBJ2-3; D unresolved. The CDR3 sequence is 13 residues long. Deletions cut 7 bases from V and 4 bases from J, with 15 bases between. Germline CDR1 is SQVTM and CDR2 is ANQGSEA. In DNA form, the CDR3 reads TGCAGCGGCTTACTCCGCCGCGCAGATACGCAGTATTTT. This sequence encodes CSGLLRRADTQYF.

In its sample, this clonotype was seen a few times. The chain recombines TRBV7-2 with TRBJ2-7; TRBD1 is a possible D gene (6 bases). Germline CDR1 and CDR2: SGHTA and FQGNSA. This CDR3 is built from 15 residues. V dropped 5 bases and J dropped 5 bases, with 19 bases sitting between them. CDR3 nucleotide sequence: TGTGCCAGCAGCCCCCGGAAACAGGGTGGCCACGAGCAGTACTTC. Protein product: CASSPRKQGGHEQYF.

This clonotype was found many times. This sequence joins TRBV12-3 or TRBV12-4 and TRBJ2-7; D possibly corresponds to TRBD1 (6 bases). The CDR3 extends over 14 amino acids. The V and J ends lost 5 bases and 7 bases respectively, with 18 bases between them. DNA of the CDR3: TGTGCCAGCAGTATAGGGGGAGCTCAGAGGGAGCAGTACTTC. Translating it yields CASSIGGAQREQYF.

This clonotype was counted at least ten times. This chain joins TRBV12-3 or TRBV12-4 and TRBJ2-5; TRBD2 is a possible D gene (5 bases). The germline V and J ends were trimmed by 8 bases and 2 bases, with 15 bases remaining between them. This CDR3 region has 14 residues. This CDR3 reads CASGDRGQQETQYF. The CDR3 DNA reads as TGTGCCAGCGGCGACCGGGGTCAACAAGAGACCCAGTACTTC.

As DNA, the CDR3 is TGTGCCAGCAGCTTAGATCAGATGAACACTGAAGCTTTCTTT. Protein product: CASSLDQMNTEAFF. The chain links TRBV7-9 to TRBJ1-1; D is unresolved. Trimming pared 1 base from V and 0 bases from J, leaving 6 bases between. This CDR3 has 14 residues. In germline, CDR1 is SEHNR, CDR2 FQNEAQ (reference sequence).

This clonotype was seen many times. V and J are TRBV20-1 and TRBJ1-6, with 9 bases aligning to TRBD1. CDR1 and CDR2 (germline): DFQATT, SNEGSKA (reference sequence). The length of the CDR3 is 14 residues. V lost 3 bases, J lost 11 bases, and 8 bases stayed unmatched. The CDR3, as DNA: TGCAGTGCTAGGACAGGGGGGTCGGGAGCACCCCTCCACTTT. The encoded protein is CSARTGGSGAPLHF.

Ten or more counts support this clonotype. The rearrangement links TRBV20-1 to TRBJ1-1, with 8 nucleotides matching TRBD1. Germline CDR1 DFQATT, CDR2 SNEGSKA (reference sequence). The CDR3 runs 14 residues. CDR3 DNA sequence: TGCAGAGAGGACAGGGACTCTATGAACACTGAAGCTTTCTTT. Encoded protein: CREDRDSMNTEAFF.

At least ten counts were recorded for this clonotype. The chain has TRBV20-1 and TRBJ2-7; D is perhaps TRBD1 (5 bases). CDR3 length: 14 residues. CDR1 and CDR2 (germline): DFQATT, SNEGSKA (reference sequence). Trimming took off 1 base at V and 4 bases at J, with 14 bases between the two ends. CDR3 nucleotide sequence: TGCAGTGCTAGAGTCCGGACAACGACTTACGAGCAGTACTTC. Translating gives CSARVRTTTYEQYF.